The entry below gives a single TCR beta chain sequence along with its context. The sample is drawn from a study of shared clonotypes between healthy human individuals. Germline CDR1 is SNHLY and CDR2 is FYNNEI. The CDR3 is 18 residues long. V was clipped by 8 bases and J by 3 bases; unmatched bases: 11. The table came from immunoSEQ multiplex PCR; TCRdb's copy has only in-frame clones and leaves some out. The sample consists of 600,000 to 800,000 clones, 72% of them appearing once. The sample was memory CD4+ T cells sorted from blood. Specified subset: CD45RA-negative fraction. The chain couples TRBV2 to TRBJ2-3, with 16 positions matching TRBD2. This sequence was found in a woman aged 30 to 39 in good health. CDR3 sequence (DNA): TGTGCCAGCGGCAAGTCGGGACTAGCGGGAGGGCAGACAGATACGCAGTATTTT. Translated: CASGKSGLAGGQTDTQYF.